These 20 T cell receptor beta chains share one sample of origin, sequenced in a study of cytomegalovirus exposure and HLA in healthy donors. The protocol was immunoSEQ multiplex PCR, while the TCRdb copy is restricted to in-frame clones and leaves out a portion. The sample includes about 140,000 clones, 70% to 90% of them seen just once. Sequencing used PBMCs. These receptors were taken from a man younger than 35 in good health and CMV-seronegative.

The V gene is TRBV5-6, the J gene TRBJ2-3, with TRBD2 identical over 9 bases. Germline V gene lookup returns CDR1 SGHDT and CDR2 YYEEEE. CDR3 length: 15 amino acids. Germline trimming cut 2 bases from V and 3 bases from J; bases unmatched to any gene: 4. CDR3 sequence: CASSLFTSGTDTQYF. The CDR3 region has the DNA TGTGCCAGCAGCTTATTCACTAGCGGGACAGATACGCAGTATTTT.

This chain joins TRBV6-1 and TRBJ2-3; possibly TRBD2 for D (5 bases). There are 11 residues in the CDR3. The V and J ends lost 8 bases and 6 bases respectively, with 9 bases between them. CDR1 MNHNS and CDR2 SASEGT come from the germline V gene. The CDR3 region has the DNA TGTGCCAGCGGGGAGAGGGATACGCAGTATTTT. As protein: CASGERDTQYF.

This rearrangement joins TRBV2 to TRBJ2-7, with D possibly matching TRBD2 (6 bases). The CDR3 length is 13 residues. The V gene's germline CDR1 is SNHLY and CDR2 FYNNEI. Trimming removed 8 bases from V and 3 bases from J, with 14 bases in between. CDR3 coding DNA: TGTGCCAGCCACTATAGCGGTATCTACGAGCAGTACTTC. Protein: CASHYSGIYEQYF.

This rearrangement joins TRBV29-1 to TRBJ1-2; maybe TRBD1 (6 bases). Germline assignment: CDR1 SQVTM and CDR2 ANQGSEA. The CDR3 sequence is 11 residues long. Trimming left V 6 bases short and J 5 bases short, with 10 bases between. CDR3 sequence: CSVDQGYGYTF. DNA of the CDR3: TGCAGCGTAGACCAGGGGTATGGCTACACCTTC.

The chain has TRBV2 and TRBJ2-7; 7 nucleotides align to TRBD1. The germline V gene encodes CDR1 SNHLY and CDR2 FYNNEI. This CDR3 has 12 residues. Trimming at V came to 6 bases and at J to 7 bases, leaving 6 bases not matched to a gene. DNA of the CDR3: TGTGCCAGCAGCGGAACAGGGGAAGAGCAGTACTTC. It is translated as CASSGTGEEQYF.

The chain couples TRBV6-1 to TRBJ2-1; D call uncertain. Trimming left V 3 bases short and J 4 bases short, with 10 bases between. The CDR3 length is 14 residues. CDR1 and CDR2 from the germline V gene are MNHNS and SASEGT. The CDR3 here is CASSETRTYNEQFF. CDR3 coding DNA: TGTGCCAGCAGTGAGACAAGAACTTACAATGAGCAGTTCTTC.

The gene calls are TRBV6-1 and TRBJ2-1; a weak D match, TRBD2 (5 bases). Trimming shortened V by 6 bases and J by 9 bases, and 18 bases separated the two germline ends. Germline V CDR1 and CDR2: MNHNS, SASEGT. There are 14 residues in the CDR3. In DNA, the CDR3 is TGTGCCAGCAGGCCGGGAATCCGTGAGGGTGAGCAGTTCTTC. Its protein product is CASRPGIREGEQFF.

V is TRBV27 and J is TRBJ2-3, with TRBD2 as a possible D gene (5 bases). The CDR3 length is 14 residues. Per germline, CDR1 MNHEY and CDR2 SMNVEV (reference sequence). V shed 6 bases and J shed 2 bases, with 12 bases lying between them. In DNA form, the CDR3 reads TGTGCCAGCAGAGTAGGGAGAAACACAGATACGCAGTATTTT. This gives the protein CASRVGRNTDTQYF.

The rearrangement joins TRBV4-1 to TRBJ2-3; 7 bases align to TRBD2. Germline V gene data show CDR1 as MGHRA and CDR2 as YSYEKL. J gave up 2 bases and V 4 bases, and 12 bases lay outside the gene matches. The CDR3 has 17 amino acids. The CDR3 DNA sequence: TGCGCCAGCAGCCGGGGAGGGGCTAGCGGAACCACAGATACGCAGTATTTT. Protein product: CASSRGGASGTTDTQYF.

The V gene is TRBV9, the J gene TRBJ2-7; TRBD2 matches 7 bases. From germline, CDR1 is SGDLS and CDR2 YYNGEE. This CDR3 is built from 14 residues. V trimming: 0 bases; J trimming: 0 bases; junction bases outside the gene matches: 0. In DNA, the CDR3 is TGTGCCAGCAGCGTAGGCGGGAGCTCCTACGAGCAGTACTTC. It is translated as CASSVGGSSYEQYF.

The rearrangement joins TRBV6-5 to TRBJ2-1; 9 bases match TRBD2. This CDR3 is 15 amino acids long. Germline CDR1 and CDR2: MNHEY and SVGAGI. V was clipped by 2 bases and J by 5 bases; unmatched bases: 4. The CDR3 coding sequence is TGTGCCAGCAGTTACCCGCTAGCGGGAAACAATGAGCAGTTCTTC. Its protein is CASSYPLAGNNEQFF.

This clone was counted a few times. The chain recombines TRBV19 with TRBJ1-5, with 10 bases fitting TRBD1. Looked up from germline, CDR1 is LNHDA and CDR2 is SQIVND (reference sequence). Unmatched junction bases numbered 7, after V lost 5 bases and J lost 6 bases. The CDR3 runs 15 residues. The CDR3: CASSQMTGGVQPQHF. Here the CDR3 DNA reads TGTGCCAGTAGTCAGATGACAGGGGGCGTTCAGCCCCAGCATTTT.

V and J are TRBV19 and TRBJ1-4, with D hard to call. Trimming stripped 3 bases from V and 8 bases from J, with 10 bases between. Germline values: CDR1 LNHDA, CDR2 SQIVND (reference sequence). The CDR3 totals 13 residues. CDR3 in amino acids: CASSIFTVEKLFF. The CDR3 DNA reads TGTGCCAGTAGTATTTTCACGGTGGAAAAACTGTTTTTT.

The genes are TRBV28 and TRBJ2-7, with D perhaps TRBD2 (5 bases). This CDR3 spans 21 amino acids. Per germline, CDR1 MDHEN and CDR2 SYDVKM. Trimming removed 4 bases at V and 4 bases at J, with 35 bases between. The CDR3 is CASSSLSLLRPWWGWRYEQYF. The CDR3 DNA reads TGTGCCAGCAGTTCCCTTTCACTTCTCCGTCCTTGGTGGGGATGGAGGTACGAGCAGTACTTC.

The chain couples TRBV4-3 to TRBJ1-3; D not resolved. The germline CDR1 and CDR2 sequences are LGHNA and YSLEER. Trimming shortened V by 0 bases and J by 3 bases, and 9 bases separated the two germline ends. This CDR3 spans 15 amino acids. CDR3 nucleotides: TGCGCCAGCAGCCAAGATACCAGATTTGGAAACACCATATATTTT. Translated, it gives CASSQDTRFGNTIYF.

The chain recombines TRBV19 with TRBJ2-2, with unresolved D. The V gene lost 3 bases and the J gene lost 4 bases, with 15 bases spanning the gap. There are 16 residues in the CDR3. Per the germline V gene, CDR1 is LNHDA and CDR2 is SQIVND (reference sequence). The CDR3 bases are TGTGCCAGTAGTATCTCCGCGGCTTCGAGCACCGGGGAGCTGTTTTTT. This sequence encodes CASSISAASSTGELFF.

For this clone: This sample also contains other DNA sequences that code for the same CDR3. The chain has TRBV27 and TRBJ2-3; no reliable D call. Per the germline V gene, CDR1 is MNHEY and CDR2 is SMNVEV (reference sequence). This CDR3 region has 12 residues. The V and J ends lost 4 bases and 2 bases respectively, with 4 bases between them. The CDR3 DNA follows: TGTGCCAGCAGTTCCATCACAGATACGCAGTATTTT. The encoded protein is CASSSITDTQYF.

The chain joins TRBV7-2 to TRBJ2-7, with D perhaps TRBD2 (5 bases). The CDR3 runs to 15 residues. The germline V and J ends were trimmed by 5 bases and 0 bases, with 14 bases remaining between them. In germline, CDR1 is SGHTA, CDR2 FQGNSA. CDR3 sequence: CASSKYTGISYEQYF. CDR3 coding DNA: TGTGCCAGCAGCAAATATACGGGGATCTCCTACGAGCAGTACTTC. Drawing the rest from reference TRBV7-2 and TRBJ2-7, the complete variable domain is GAGVSQSPSNKVTEKGKDVELRCDPISGHTALYWYRQSLGQGLEFLIYFQGNSAPDKSGLPSDRFSAERTGGSVSTLTIQRTQQEDSAVYLCASSKYTGISYEQYFGPGTRLTVT.

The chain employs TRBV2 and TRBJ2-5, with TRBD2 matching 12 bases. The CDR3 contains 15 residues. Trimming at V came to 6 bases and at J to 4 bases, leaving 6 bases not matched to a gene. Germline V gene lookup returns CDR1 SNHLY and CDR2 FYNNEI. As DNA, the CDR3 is TGTGCCAGCAGCCTCCTAGCGGGGGGGCGAGAGACCCAGTACTTC. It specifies CASSLLAGGRETQYF.

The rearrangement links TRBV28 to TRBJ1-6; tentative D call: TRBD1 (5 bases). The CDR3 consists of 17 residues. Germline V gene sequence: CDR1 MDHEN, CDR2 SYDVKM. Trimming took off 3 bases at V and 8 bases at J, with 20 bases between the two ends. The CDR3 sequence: CASSFLIPGFYHSPLHF. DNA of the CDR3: TGTGCCAGCAGTTTTCTTATCCCAGGGTTTTATCATTCACCCCTCCACTTT. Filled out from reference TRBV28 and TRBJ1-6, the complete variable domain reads DVKVTQSSRYLVKRTGEKVFLECVQDMDHENMFWYRQDPGLGLRLIYFSYDVKMKEKGDIPEGYSVSREKKERFSLILESASTNQTSMYLCASSFLIPGFYHSPLHFGNGTRLTVT.